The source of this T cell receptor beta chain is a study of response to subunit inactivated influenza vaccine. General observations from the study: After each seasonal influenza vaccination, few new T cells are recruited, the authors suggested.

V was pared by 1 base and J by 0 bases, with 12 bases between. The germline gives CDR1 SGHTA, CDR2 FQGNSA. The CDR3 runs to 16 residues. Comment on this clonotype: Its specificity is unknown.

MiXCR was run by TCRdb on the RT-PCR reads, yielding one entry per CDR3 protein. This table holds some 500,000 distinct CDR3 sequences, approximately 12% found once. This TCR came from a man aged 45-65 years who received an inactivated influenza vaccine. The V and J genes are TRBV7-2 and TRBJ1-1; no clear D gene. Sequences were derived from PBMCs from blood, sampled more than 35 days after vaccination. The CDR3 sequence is CASSLGRSSMNTEAFF. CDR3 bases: TGTGCCAGCAGCTTAGGGCGGAGTTCCATGAACACTGAAGCTTTCTTT.